The 20 T cell receptor beta chains in this list originate from one sample, sequenced in a study of blood T cell repertoires in COVID-19 (dated by TCRdb to 2019 to 2021). Receptor amplification or capture employed the immunoSEQ multiplex PCR assay. Drawn from immuneACCESS, this table holds only the in-frame rearrangements with V and J called that TCRdb kept. Clones are partly lost; checked studies trace under half to an unresolved V gene and leave the rest unexplained. The sample table holds about 360,000 clones, of which around 86% were seen once. The leading ten clones occupy 2.5% to 3.5% of the sample. Material for sequencing was peripheral blood. These receptors all stem from a human donor in a cohort sampled during active COVID-19.

The genes are TRBV7-3 and TRBJ2-1; 11 positions agree with TRBD2. The CDR3 totals 16 residues. CDR1 and CDR2 (germline): SGHTA, FQGTGA. With 0 bases clipped from V and 6 bases from J, the junction kept 4 bases outside the gene matches. The CDR3 sequence is CASSLTSGRASNEQFF. The DNA for the CDR3 is TGTGCCAGCAGCTTAACTAGCGGGAGGGCCTCCAATGAGCAGTTCTTC.

The chain has TRBV27 and TRBJ2-7, with 7 nucleotides matching TRBD2. Looked up from germline, CDR1 is MNHEY and CDR2 is SMNVEV (reference sequence). The CDR3 runs to 14 residues. Trimming took 2 bases from V and 7 from J; bases not matched to a gene: 8. CDR3 amino acids: CASSLLGGVLEQYF. CDR3 nucleotide sequence: TGTGCCAGCAGTTTACTGGGAGGGGTTTTGGAGCAGTACTTC.

CDR3 amino acids: CASSGQGIYNEQFF. CDR3 DNA sequence: TGTGCCAGCAGTGGACAGGGGATCTACAATGAGCAGTTCTTC. J is TRBJ2-1 and V is TRBV28; 9 nucleotides match TRBD1. Germline values: CDR1 MDHEN, CDR2 SYDVKM. The CDR3 has 14 residues. With V trimmed by 5 bases and J by 3 bases, 2 bases remained unmatched.

The J gene is TRBJ1-2, the V gene TRBV6-4, with D tentatively TRBD1 (6 bases). Germline values: CDR1 MRHNA, CDR2 SNTAGT. Trimming pared 0 bases from V and 5 bases from J, leaving 7 bases between. The CDR3 is 13 residues long. The CDR3 DNA is TGTGCCAGCAGTGACTCTACAGGGTATGGCTACACCTTC. Protein product: CASSDSTGYGYTF.

The rearrangement joins TRBV2 to TRBJ2-7; 9 bases are a match to TRBD1. Germline loops: CDR1 SNHLY, CDR2 FYNNEI. This CDR3 region has 13 residues. The trim removed 0 bases at V and 11 bases at J, leaving 5 bases unmatched. CDR3: CASSEAERDREYF. The CDR3 DNA reads TGTGCCAGCAGTGAAGCAGAGCGGGACAGGGAGTACTTC.

The chain recombines TRBV11-2 with TRBJ1-6; TRBD1 is a possible D gene (5 bases). The germline gives CDR1 SGHAT, CDR2 FQNNGV. V shed 4 bases and J shed 9 bases, with 16 bases lying between them. This CDR3 has 15 amino acids. CDR3 sequence reads: CASSSTTRQSSPLHF. DNA for the CDR3: TGTGCCAGCAGCTCAACTACTCGACAGTCTTCACCCCTCCACTTT.

V usage is TRBV5-1 and J usage is TRBJ1-6; TRBD1 aligns across 7 bases. J gave up 4 bases and V 0 bases, and 7 bases lay outside the gene matches. The germline gives CDR1 SGHRS, CDR2 YFSETQ. The CDR3 length is 17 residues. The CDR3 DNA reads TGCGCCAGCAGCTTGGCCTTGGGACAGAGATATAATTCACCCCTCCACTTT. This translates into CASSLALGQRYNSPLHF.

This clone was recorded only once. The genes are TRBV6-5 and TRBJ1-2; TRBD1 might be the D (5 bases). The CDR3 has 14 amino acids. V was clipped by 5 bases and J by 8 bases, with 18 bases between them. Germline lookup yields CDR1 MNHEY and CDR2 SVGAGI. CDR3 loop: CASSPDTTRQGYTF. The CDR3 DNA is TGTGCCAGCAGTCCGGACACGACCCGTCAGGGCTACACCTTC.

The CDR3 coding sequence is TGTGCCAGCAGTGCCCTAGGGACAGGGGTTTCCTACGAGCAGTACTTC. Translating it yields CASSALGTGVSYEQYF. The rearrangement links TRBV27 to TRBJ2-7, with TRBD1 matching 10 bases. Losses at the gene ends were 5 bases for V and 1 base for J; bases not matched to a gene: 8. The CDR3 consists of 16 residues. CDR1 is MNHEY and CDR2 is SMNVEV in the germline V gene (reference sequence).

This sequence joins TRBV3-1 (or the pseudogene TRBV3-2) and TRBJ1-1; TRBD1 is a possible D gene (5 bases). This CDR3 has 16 amino acids. Trimming pared 0 bases from V and 5 bases from J, leaving 16 bases between. The V gene's germline CDR1 is LGHDT and CDR2 YNNKEL (reference sequence). The CDR3 DNA follows: TGTGCCAGCAGCCAAGACTGGAGGGGACTGGGGACTGAAGCTTTCTTT. This encodes CASSQDWRGLGTEAFF.

In the case of this clone: Relative to the germline gene, one junction end is altered; a read error may explain this. The chain is built from TRBV19 and TRBJ1-5, with D perhaps TRBD1 (5 bases). CDR1 and CDR2 from the germline V gene are LNHDA and SQIVND (reference sequence). The CDR3 covers 15 residues. CDR3 residues: CASSVDRGGNQPQHF. Here the CDR3 DNA reads TGTGCCAGTAGTGTAGACAGAGGAGGCAATCAGCCCCAGCATTTT.

The chain combines TRBV24-1 with TRBJ1-1; 10 bases align to TRBD1. CDR1 is KGHDR, CDR2 SFDVKD, per germline. Trimming took 7 bases from V and 3 from J; bases not matched to a gene: 4. CDR3 length: 14 residues. In DNA, the CDR3 is TGTGCCACCAGGGGGACAGGGGAGGACACTGAAGCTTTCTTT. It is translated as CATRGTGEDTEAFF.

This chain links TRBV7-9 with TRBJ2-3; 7 nucleotides match TRBD2. Germline assignment: CDR1 SEHNR and CDR2 FQNEAQ (reference sequence). Unmatched junction bases numbered 1, after V lost 1 base and J lost 0 bases. The CDR3 contains 15 residues. This chain's CDR3 is CASSLVRGSTDTQYF. CDR3 nucleotides: TGTGCCAGCAGCTTAGTGCGGGGGAGCACAGATACGCAGTATTTT.

V and J are TRBV7-3 and TRBJ2-1; D gene unclear. Trimming cost V 5 bases and J 6 bases, with 14 bases left between them. The V gene's germline CDR1 is SGHTA and CDR2 FQGTGA. CDR3 length equals 14 residues. The chain's CDR3 is CASSPRLDGNEQFF. The CDR3 DNA sequence: TGTGCCAGCAGCCCGAGGCTAGACGGCAATGAGCAGTTCTTC. Supplemented by reference TRBV7-3 and TRBJ2-1, the full variable domain reads GAGVSQTPSNKVTEKGKYVELRCDPISGHTALYWYRQSLGQGPEFLIYFQGTGAADDSGLPNDRFFAVRPEGSVSTLKIQRTERGDSAVYLCASSPRLDGNEQFFGPGTRLTVL.

The chain combines TRBV18 with TRBJ2-3, with 13 bases that match TRBD2. The CDR3 has 19 amino acids. Per germline, CDR1 KGHSH and CDR2 LQKENI. With V trimmed by 3 bases and J by 0 bases, 9 bases remained unmatched. The CDR3 loop reads CASSPGLAGPSPSTDTQYF. The CDR3 nucleotides are TGTGCCAGCTCACCGGGACTAGCGGGACCATCCCCCAGCACAGATACGCAGTATTTT.

The gene calls are TRBV5-6 and TRBJ2-7; the match to TRBD1 covers 12 bases. Germline CDR1 SGHDT, CDR2 YYEEEE. The V and J ends lost 3 bases and 5 bases, in that order; junction bases with no gene match: 3. The CDR3 spans 14 residues. The CDR3 is CASSWDRGQNEQYF. Here the CDR3 DNA reads TGTGCCAGCAGCTGGGACAGGGGGCAGAACGAGCAGTACTTC.

This clone was recorded only once. The chain links TRBV5-1 to TRBJ2-3, with D unresolved. V was trimmed by 1 base and J by 5 bases, leaving 11 bases between them. CDR1 is SGHRS and CDR2 is YFSETQ in the germline V gene. This CDR3 has 14 residues. CDR3 amino acids: CASSLNRPIDTQYF. The CDR3, as DNA: TGCGCCAGCAGCTTGAACAGACCTATAGATACGCAGTATTTT.

This clone was recorded at least ten times. V is TRBV14 and J is TRBJ1-1; 8 bases fit TRBD1. The CDR3 sequence is 14 residues long. In germline, CDR1 is SGHDN, CDR2 FVKESK. V gave up 3 bases and J gave up 6 bases; unmatched junction bases: 6. CDR3 amino acids: CASSQPGGWAEAFF. The CDR3, as DNA: TGTGCCAGCAGCCAGCCAGGGGGCTGGGCTGAAGCTTTCTTT. Combining the CDR3 with reference TRBV14 and TRBJ1-1 gives the whole variable domain EAGVTQFPSHSVIEKGQTVTLRCDPISGHDNLYWYRRVMGKEIKFLLHFVKESKQDESGMPNNRFLAERTGGTYSTLKVQPAELEDSGVYFCASSQPGGWAEAFFGQGTRLTVV.

This clone was counted a few times. The CDR3 is CASSPTSYGTFSYEQYF. The CDR3 nucleotides are TGTGCCAGCAGCCCTACGAGTTACGGGACTTTCTCCTACGAGCAGTACTTC. V gene TRBV7-9 combines with J gene TRBJ2-7; D may be TRBD2 (6 bases). Trimming cost V 5 bases and J 0 bases, with 20 bases left between them. The CDR3 covers 17 residues. Germline assignment: CDR1 SEHNR and CDR2 FQNEAQ (reference sequence). The entire variable domain, with the rest obtained from reference TRBV7-9 and TRBJ2-7, is as follows: DTGVSQNPRHKITKRGQNVTFRCDPISEHNRLYWYRQTLGQGPEFLTYFQNEAQLEKSRLLSDRFSAERPKGSFSTLEIQRTEQGDSAMYLCASSPTSYGTFSYEQYFGPGTRLTVT.

The genes are TRBV19 and TRBJ2-1; 7 bases map to TRBD2. Per the germline V gene, CDR1 is LNHDA and CDR2 is SQIVND (reference sequence). CDR3 size: 13 residues. With V trimmed by 2 bases and J by 10 bases, 5 bases remained unmatched. CDR3 region: CASSISSGGEQFF. DNA for the CDR3: TGTGCCAGTAGTATATCTAGCGGAGGCGAGCAGTTCTTC.